This is a list of T cell receptor beta chains from one sample in a study of blood T cell repertoires in COVID-19. Here immunoSEQ multiplex PCR was the method, and the copy in TCRdb shows in-frame clones only, minus some. In the table there are over 250,000 clones, more than 90% of which are singletons. Material for sequencing was PBMCs or T cells enriched from blood (not recorded which). Receptors originate from a man aged 60 to 69 who had recovered from COVID-19. The CDR3 runs from the conserved cysteine through the conserved F or W. Fields, in order: J gene, D gene, V gene, clone size, CDR3 DNA, CDR3 protein. The D gene is left open where the match is weak. A clone size is listed for some rows: how often the clone was seen (once, few, many), or a class if it is expanded.

TRBJ1-4 | NA | TRBV4-3 | NA | TGCGCCAGCAGCCAAGATTTTGTGGGGGGATTCGCAGCTAATGAAAAACTGTTTTTT | CASSQDFVGGFAANEKLFF
TRBJ1-2 | NA | TRBV7-8 | NA | TGTGCCAGCAGCTTAAGCGGGGGGGAAGGTCCGACCTATGGCTACACCTTC | CASSLSGGEGPTYGYTF
TRBJ2-7 | NA | TRBV5-6 | NA | TGTGCCAGCAAACTTGGTCGGACAGCTTCCTACGAGCAGTACTTC | CASKLGRTASYEQYF
TRBJ2-3 | TRBD2 | TRBV5-6 | NA | TGTGCCAGCAGCAGCTGGACTAGCTCTGGCCTAGATACGCAGTATTTT | CASSSWTSSGLDTQYF
TRBJ1-2 | NA | TRBV2 | NA | TGTGCCACCATCCAAGCGCCAGGCAGGGGAACTAACTATGGCTACACCTTC | CATIQAPGRGTNYGYTF
TRBJ2-7 | NA | TRBV5-4 | NA | TGTGCCAGCAGCTTGGAGCAGAGGACCTACGAGCAGTACTTC | CASSLEQRTYEQYF
TRBJ2-2 | NA | TRBV5-1 | few | TGCGCCAGCGAACTCCTGACTCGGAACACCGGGGAGCTGTTTTTT | CASELLTRNTGELFF
TRBJ2-2 | TRBD2 | TRBV2 | few | TGTGCCAGCAGGCTAGCGGGAGGGCCCGCCGGGGAGCTGTTTTTT | CASRLAGGPAGELFF
TRBJ2-1 | TRBD2 | TRBV5-8 | few | TGTGCCAGCAGCTTGGAGAGACTAGCGGGGGGGCAAGAGCAGTTCTTC | CASSLERLAGGQEQFF
TRBJ1-4 | TRBD1 | TRBV7-9 | NA | TGTGCCAGCAGCGTAAAGACAGGGCCGCTTAATGAAAAACTGTTTTTT | CASSVKTGPLNEKLFF
TRBJ2-1 | TRBD2 | TRBV19 | NA | TGTGCCAGTACCCAAGTGGGACTAGCGGGGGGACAGGACAATGAGCAGTTCTTC | CASTQVGLAGGQDNEQFF
TRBJ2-2 | TRBD2 | TRBV19 | once | TGTGCCAGTAGGCTAGCGGGAGGGAACACCGGGGAGCTGTTTTTT | CASRLAGGNTGELFF
TRBJ2-3 | TRBD2 | TRBV29-1 | NA | TGCAGCGTGCTACTAGCGGGAGAAGGAGATACGCAGTATTTT | CSVLLAGEGDTQYF
TRBJ2-5 | NA | TRBV2 | once | TGTGCCAGCAGTGGTAACCGGGGAGAGACCCAGTACTTC | CASSGNRGETQYF
TRBJ1-5 | NA | TRBV18 | few | TGTGCCAGCTCACCTTCGCAGGGCAACAATCAGCCCCAGCATTTT | CASSPSQGNNQPQHF
TRBJ1-2 | NA | TRBV21-1 | NA | TGTGCCAGCAGCAAGCCAAGGGGACAGGGGGTCGATGGCTACACCTTC | CASSKPRGQGVDGYTF
TRBJ2-1 | NA | TRBV7-6 | NA | TGTGCCAGCAGCTTAGAGGCGGTGGGGAGGCATGAGCAGTTCTTC | CASSLEAVGRHEQFF
TRBJ1-1 | NA | TRBV19 | few | TGTGCCACTTATGAGGGACTAAACACTGAAGCTTTCTTT | CATYEGLNTEAFF
TRBJ1-2 | TRBD1 | TRBV5-8 | NA | TGTGCCAGCAGCACCCCAGGGGGCGCTGGCTACACCTTC | CASSTPGGAGYTF
TRBJ2-1 | TRBD2 | TRBV5-5 | NA | TGTGCCAGCAGCTCGGGACTAGATAGTTTTGAGCAGTTCTTC | CASSSGLDSFEQFF
TRBJ2-3 | TRBD1 | TRBV5-4 | NA | TGTGCCAGCAGCTGGTATACCGGGACAGAAAGCACAGATACGCAGTATTTT | CASSWYTGTESTDTQYF
TRBJ2-1 | TRBD2 | TRBV11-3 | NA | TGTGCCAGCATCCTATCCCCTAGCGGGCCTTACAATGAGCAGTTCTTC | CASILSPSGPYNEQFF
TRBJ1-5 | NA | TRBV6-5 | NA | TGTGCCAGCAGTTACTCGACAGGGCCCCAGCATTTT | CASSYSTGPQHF
TRBJ1-2 | NA | TRBV28 | NA | TGTGCCAGCAGTCCTGGACTCTATGGCTACACCTTC | CASSPGLYGYTF
TRBJ1-6 | NA | TRBV2 | NA | TGTGCCAGCAGTGATGCGGTCAATTCACCCCTCCACTTT | CASSDAVNSPLHF
TRBJ2-5 | NA | TRBV15 | NA | TGTGCCACCAGCAGAGACAGATTCCAAGAGACCCAGTACTTC | CATSRDRFQETQYF
TRBJ1-2 | NA | TRBV19 | NA | TGTGCCAGTAGTATTCTAGGGGACTATGGCTACACCTTC | CASSILGDYGYTF
TRBJ1-1 | TRBD1 | TRBV7-8 | NA | TGTGCCAGCAGCCCGGGACAGGGGGCGCGGAACACTGAAGCTTTCTTT | CASSPGQGARNTEAFF
TRBJ1-2 | TRBD1 | TRBV6-1 | NA | TGTGCCAGCAGTGAAGGACAGGGGGCGCCGGACTATGGCTACACCTTC | CASSEGQGAPDYGYTF
TRBJ1-5 | NA | TRBV5-6 | NA | TGTGCCAGCAGTACCCGGAGTGGCAATCAGCCCCAGCATTTT | CASSTRSGNQPQHF
TRBJ2-3 | TRBD2 | TRBV7-9 | NA | TGTGCCGGGGTCCGTTCGGGAGGGATGGCAGATACGCAGTATTTT | CAGVRSGGMADTQYF
TRBJ1-6 | TRBD1 | TRBV6-5 | NA | TGTGCCAGCAGAACGGGACAGGACCAAGCCCCCCTCCACTTT | CASRTGQDQAPLHF
TRBJ2-1 | TRBD2 | TRBV9 | NA | TGTGCCAGCAGCTGGCAGAGGCTAGCGGGCGGCCAAGAGCAGTTCTTC | CASSWQRLAGGQEQFF
TRBJ1-2 | NA | TRBV28 | NA | TGTGCCAGCAGTTTCTTAGGCGAAGGGAGCTATGGCTACACCTTC | CASSFLGEGSYGYTF
TRBJ1-2 | TRBD1 | TRBV15 | once | TGTGCCACCAGCAGAGCTGGGGACAGGGGCTATGGCTACACCTTC | CATSRAGDRGYGYTF
TRBJ1-6 | NA | TRBV7-2 | NA | TGTGCCAGCAGCTTAGACGCAGGGTCGGGTTCACCCCTCCACTTT | CASSLDAGSGSPLHF
TRBJ1-1 | NA | TRBV11-2 | once | TGTGCCAGCAGCTTGACAGCCAACACTGAAGCTTTCTTT | CASSLTANTEAFF
TRBJ1-3 | NA | TRBV18 | once | TGTGCCAGCTCACCAACAGGGAGCTCTGGAAACACCATATATTTT | CASSPTGSSGNTIYF
TRBJ2-1 | NA | TRBV21-1 | NA | TGTGCCAGCAGCAAAGCGGGGACTAGCGGGAGAATCTCCTACAATGAGCAGTTCTTC | CASSKAGTSGRISYNEQFF
TRBJ1-3 | NA | TRBV7-2 | NA | TGTGCCAGCAGCTTAGCGGCGGGCTACTCTGGAAACACCATATATTTT | CASSLAAGYSGNTIYF
TRBJ1-1 | TRBD1 | TRBV15 | NA | TGTGCCACCAGCCCGGACAGGGCGAACACTGAAGCTTTCTTT | CATSPDRANTEAFF